A single sample is the source of the 16 T cell receptor beta chains below, sequenced in a study of glioma-infiltrating T cells. Using RNA template, CDR3s of TCR alpha and beta were amplified with iRepertoire arm-PCR. TCRdb re-called the multiplex PCR reads with MiXCR, one entry per CDR3 protein. Of under 130,000 distinct CDR3 sequences listed, approximately 28% are singletons. Material: glioma tissue, nonneoplastic brain tissue, or PBMCs (not recorded which). The receptor source for this set is a human donor with low-grade glioma or glioblastoma, undergoing nonglioma brain surgery, or in good health (not recorded which).

This clonotype has at least ten counts. The rearrangement uses TRBV19 and TRBJ1-1; D remains ambiguous. The germline gives CDR1 LNHDA, CDR2 SQIVND (reference sequence). CDR3 length: 12 amino acids. V dropped 7 bases and J dropped 5 bases, with 11 bases sitting between them. CDR3 sequence reads: CASKGMGTEAFF. The CDR3 coding sequence is TGTGCCAGTAAAGGGATGGGGACTGAAGCTTTCTTT.

The J gene is TRBJ2-1, the V gene TRBV5-1, with D uncertain. Trimming removed 4 bases from V and 0 bases from J, with 11 bases in between. Germline-derived CDR1 and CDR2 are SGHRS and YFSETQ. The CDR3 contains 15 residues. CDR3 sequence reads: CASSHDTNSYNEQFF. As DNA, the CDR3 is TGCGCCAGCAGCCATGACACCAACTCCTACAATGAGCAGTTCTTC.

This clonotype appeared a few times. The chain links TRBV18 to TRBJ1-1; D is uncertain. Germline CDR1 and CDR2: KGHSH and LQKENI. CDR3 length: 13 amino acids. V was pared by 7 bases and J by 2 bases, with 11 bases between. DNA of the CDR3: TGTGCCAGCTTAGCGGACCCTAACACTGAAGCTTTCTTT. Its translation: CASLADPNTEAFF.

This chain links TRBV4-3 with TRBJ1-2; the match to TRBD1 covers 7 bases. J was trimmed by 2 bases and V by 5 bases; bases with no gene match: 8. The CDR3 runs 15 residues. Germline values: CDR1 LGHNA, CDR2 YSLEER. CDR3 DNA sequence: TGCGCCAGCAGCTTTGAAGGGGGCGCGAACTATGGCTACACCTTC. It specifies CASSFEGGANYGYTF.

To note about this clonotype: This sequence may be a read error, since a much larger clone differs from it by one base. The J gene is TRBJ1-1, the V gene TRBV28, with 7 positions matching TRBD1. The V gene's germline CDR1 is MDHEN and CDR2 SYDVKM. The CDR3 spans 13 residues. For the CDR3, the DNA is TGTGCCAGCAGCAAAACAGGGGTCACTGAATCTTTCTTT. Translating gives CASSKTGVTESFF. Variable domain in full (rest from reference TRBV28 and TRBJ1-1): DVKVTQSSRYLVKRTGEKVFLECVQDMDHENMFWYRQDPGLGLRLIYFSYDVKMKEKGDIPEGYSVSREKKERFSLILESASTNQTSMYLCASSKTGVTESFFGQGTRLTVV.

About this clonotype itself: One base away lies a much larger clone, so this may be a sequencing read error. The chain employs TRBV10-3 and TRBJ1-2; D call uncertain. Per germline, CDR1 ENHRY and CDR2 SYGVKD. This CDR3 contains 16 residues. Trimming shortened V by 1 base and J by 7 bases, and 19 bases separated the two germline ends. CDR3 sequence (DNA): TGTGCCATCAGTGAGTATGGCGGCAGCCGAGGACGTGGCTACACCTTC. Protein product: CAISEYGGSRGRGYTF.

Remarks on this clonotype: Possible read error: a much larger clone is one base away. The chain employs TRBV28 and TRBJ2-2; tentatively, D is TRBD2 (7 bases). The CDR3 extends over 13 amino acids. Germline V lookup: CDR1 MDHEN, CDR2 SYDVKM. Written as DNA, the CDR3 is TGTGCCGGGGGCCTGGGGGGGTCCGGGGAGGTGTTTTTT. Its protein product is CAGGLGGSGEVFF.

The sample holds many counts of this clonotype. This chain links TRBV7-8 with TRBJ1-6; D not resolved. V gave up 5 bases and J gave up 5 bases, with 13 bases separating them. Germline loops: CDR1 SGHVS, CDR2 FQNEAQ. The CDR3 consists of 15 residues. The CDR3 sequence is CASSPRTAHNSPLHF. The CDR3 DNA reads TGTGCCAGCAGCCCACGGACGGCCCATAATTCACCCCTCCACTTT.

As regards this clonotype: It may be a read error: a sequence one base away is much more abundant. The genes are TRBV15 and TRBJ2-7; no reliable D call. CDR1 and CDR2 from the germline V gene are LNHNV and YYDKDF (reference sequence). The CDR3 runs 14 residues. The CDR3 DNA sequence: TGTGCCACCAGCAGCCTCTCCGGTCCCTACGAGCACTACTTC. Translation: CATSSLSGPYEHYF.

This clonotype was counted at least ten times. The chain uses TRBV7-2 and TRBJ2-1, with 8 bases identical to TRBD2. The CDR3 runs 18 residues. CDR1 is SGHTA, CDR2 FQGNSA, per germline. V lost 4 bases to trimming and J lost 7 bases; unmatched junction nucleotides: 18. As DNA, the CDR3 is TGTGCCAGCAGCTCCCGACTGGGCGGGGGGCCCCTATCGAATGAGCAGTTCTTC. Its translation is CASSSRLGGGPLSNEQFF.

Note on this clonotype: A clone one base away is much larger, so this may be a read error. The chain links TRBV20-1 to TRBJ1-2; a weak D match, TRBD1 (6 bases). Germline V gives CDR1 DFQATT, CDR2 SNEGSKA (reference sequence). This CDR3 has 15 residues. The CDR3 bases are TGCAGTGTTAGAGATGCCAGGGGACTCAACTATGGCTACACCTTC. This gives the protein CSVRDARGLNYGYTF.

This clonotype has a count of ten or more. The rearrangement links TRBV7-8 to TRBJ2-1; unclear D gene. This CDR3 region has 13 residues. Trimming removed 0 bases at V and 8 bases at J, with 8 bases between. CDR1 SGHVS and CDR2 FQNEAQ come from the germline V gene. The CDR3 DNA reads as TGTGCCAGCAGCTTAGCAGGGTTAGATGAGCAGTTCTTC. Amino acids: CASSLAGLDEQFF.

The rearrangement uses TRBV29-1 and TRBJ2-5, with 8 bases aligning to TRBD1. Trimming at V came to 4 bases and at J to 5 bases, leaving 6 bases not matched to a gene. The CDR3 consists of 13 residues. CDR1 SQVTM and CDR2 ANQGSEA come from the germline V gene. Written as DNA, the CDR3 is TGCAGCGTTGCGGACAGGGTGGGGGAGACCCAGTACTTC. Protein product: CSVADRVGETQYF.

This clonotype was recorded many times. The chain joins TRBV2 to TRBJ2-3; 10 bases map to TRBD2. CDR3 length equals 14 residues. In germline, CDR1 is SNHLY, CDR2 FYNNEI. V shed 9 bases, J shed 1 base, and the junction held 4 bases outside the gene matches. In nucleotides, the CDR3 is TGTGCCAGTGACGGGACTAGCGGCACAGATACGCAGTATTTT. Amino acids: CASDGTSGTDTQYF.

This clonotype has just one count. A read error may explain this, as a much larger clone is one base away. V and J are TRBV19 and TRBJ1-1; D call uncertain. There are 15 residues in the CDR3. Germline V CDR1 and CDR2: LNHDA, SQIVND (reference sequence). Trimming took 5 bases from V and 1 from J, leaving 14 bases between them. The CDR3 here is CASSWNSHRNTEAFF. Here the CDR3 DNA reads TGTGCCAGTAGTTGGAACTCCCATCGGAACACTGAAGCTTTCTTT. Combining the CDR3 with reference TRBV19 and TRBJ1-1 gives the whole variable domain DGGITQSPKYLFRKEGQNVTLSCEQNLNHDAMYWYRQDPGQGLRLIYYSQIVNDFQKGDIAEGYSVSREKKESFPLTVTSAQKNPTAFYLCASSWNSHRNTEAFFGQGTRLTVV.

V and J are TRBV28 and TRBJ2-3, with D possibly called TRBD1 or TRBD2 (6 bases each). The CDR3 consists of 12 residues. Trimming shortened V by 8 bases and J by 7 bases, and 13 bases separated the two germline ends. CDR1 is MDHEN and CDR2 is SYDVKM in the germline V gene. The DNA of the CDR3 is TGTGCCAGCTGGATGGGGGGCCATACGCAGTATTTT. Encoded protein: CASWMGGHTQYF.